These 27 T cell receptor beta chains originate from one sample sequenced in a study of shared clonotypes between healthy human individuals. Clones were sequenced by immunoSEQ multiplex PCR, and TCRdb holds only the in-frame ones, with some missing. The sample lists approximately 2.4 million clones, around 95% occurring once. The specimen was naive CD4+ T cells sorted from blood. Subset in this sample: CD45RA+ positively selected. Receptors originate from a man aged 18 to 35 in good health.

As concerns this clone: In the same sample, other DNA sequences code for this CDR3. The CDR3 DNA reads as TGCGCCAGTACACGGGGGTACCAAGAGACCCAGTACTTC. Translated: CASTRGYQETQYF. V and J are TRBV5-1 and TRBJ2-5; the D gene is possibly TRBD2 (6 bases). The CDR3 has 13 residues. Looked up from germline, CDR1 is SGHRS and CDR2 is YFSETQ. Trimming shortened V by 8 bases and J by 0 bases, and 11 bases separated the two germline ends. Full variable domain (remainder filled in from reference TRBV5-1 and TRBJ2-5): KAGVTQTPRYLIKTRGQQVTLSCSPISGHRSVSWYQQTPGQGLQFLFEYFSETQRNKGNFPGRFSGRQFSNSRSEMNVSTLELGDSALYLCASTRGYQETQYFGPGTRLLVL.

This chain uses TRBV18 with TRBJ2-2, with TRBD2 matching over 11 bases. The V and J ends lost 0 bases and 6 bases, in that order; junction bases with no gene match: 3. The CDR3 is 16 residues long. The germline CDR1 and CDR2 sequences are KGHSH and LQKENI. The CDR3 here is CASSPPWTSGPGELFF. As DNA, the CDR3 is TGTGCCAGCTCACCACCCTGGACTAGCGGGCCCGGGGAGCTGTTTTTT.

The V gene is TRBV5-4, the J gene TRBJ2-7; D gene unclear. Germline CDR1 SGHNT, CDR2 YYREEE (reference sequence). The CDR3 spans 14 residues. Deletions cut 6 bases from V and 2 bases from J, with 15 bases between. CDR3 protein: CASNRAPGPYEQYF. In nucleotides, the CDR3 is TGTGCCAGCAACCGGGCCCCCGGGCCCTACGAGCAGTACTTC.

This rearrangement joins TRBV10-3 to TRBJ2-7, with D hard to call. The length of the CDR3 is 15 residues. Germline assignment: CDR1 ENHRY and CDR2 SYGVKD. V lost 0 bases, J lost 1 base, and 10 bases lay in between. CDR3 in amino acids: CAISESGSTSYEQYF. The CDR3 coding sequence is TGTGCCATCAGTGAGTCGGGCAGTACTTCCTACGAGCAGTACTTC.

This clone was observed a single time. Other DNA variants within this sample encode the same CDR3. V usage is TRBV2 and J usage is TRBJ1-1; D ambiguous. V was trimmed by 3 bases and J by 2 bases, leaving 10 bases between them. The CDR3 has 14 residues. Germline values: CDR1 SNHLY, CDR2 FYNNEI. The DNA of the CDR3 is TGTGCCAGCAGTGAGGCAGGACTCAACACTGAAGCTTTCTTT. Amino acids: CASSEAGLNTEAFF.

V and J are TRBV7-9 and TRBJ2-2; tentative D call: TRBD1 (5 bases). V shed 1 base and J shed 3 bases, with 12 bases lying between them. CDR3 size: 16 residues. Germline loops: CDR1 SEHNR, CDR2 FQNEAQ (reference sequence). This CDR3 reads CASSLGSLGDTGELFF. Written as DNA, the CDR3 is TGTGCCAGCAGCTTAGGGTCCTTAGGGGACACCGGGGAGCTGTTTTTT.

This chain uses TRBV18 with TRBJ1-5; D gene unclear. Germline lookup yields CDR1 KGHSH and CDR2 LQKENI. The V end was cut by 4 bases, the J end by 4 bases, with 11 bases between. This CDR3 has 14 amino acids. The CDR3 loop reads CASSQKSVNQPQHF. CDR3 nucleotides: TGTGCCAGCTCACAAAAGAGCGTGAATCAGCCCCAGCATTTT.

The rearrangement uses TRBV5-4 and TRBJ1-1; 10 bases agree with TRBD1. Trimming took 0 bases from V and 4 from J; bases not matched to a gene: 3. The CDR3 runs to 15 residues. Germline V gives CDR1 SGHNT, CDR2 YYREEE (reference sequence). The CDR3 nucleotides are TGTGCCAGCAGCTTGGTAGACAGGGGGCCCACTGAAGCTTTCTTT. Residues: CASSLVDRGPTEAFF.

The chain has TRBV5-1 and TRBJ2-7; D unresolved. Germline CDR1 reads SGHRS; CDR2 reads YFSETQ. V was pared by 1 base and J by 1 base, with 12 bases between. The CDR3 extends over 15 amino acids. CDR3 protein: CASSLMGSTSYEQYF. The CDR3 DNA reads TGCGCCAGCAGCTTGATGGGAAGCACGTCCTACGAGCAGTACTTC.

V is TRBV29-1 and J is TRBJ1-2; possible D gene TRBD1, 5 bases. This CDR3 comprises 12 residues. The V end was cut by 4 bases, the J end by 3 bases, with 9 bases between. Germline CDR1 reads SQVTM; CDR2 reads ANQGSEA. For the CDR3, the DNA is TGCAGCGTTGGGGGCCAGTACTATGGCTACACCTTC. Protein: CSVGGQYYGYTF.

V is TRBV5-4 and J is TRBJ2-3; TRBD2 matches at 7 bases. Germline V CDR1 and CDR2: SGHNT, YYREEE (reference sequence). CDR3 size: 16 residues. The junction had 4 bases not matched to a gene; V was cut back by 0 bases and J by 0 bases. CDR3: CASSLDLAVSTDTQYF. CDR3 coding DNA: TGTGCCAGCAGCTTGGATCTAGCGGTTAGCACAGATACGCAGTATTTT.

The chain is built from TRBV4-3 and TRBJ2-3; TRBD2 matches 7 bases. The V and J ends lost 1 base and 5 bases, in that order; junction bases with no gene match: 9. In germline, CDR1 is LGHNA, CDR2 YSLEER. The CDR3 totals 16 residues. The CDR3 sequence is CASSQGNSGSGDTQYF. The CDR3 DNA follows: TGCGCCAGCAGCCAAGGAAATAGCGGGTCAGGAGATACGCAGTATTTT.

V gene TRBV6-1 combines with J gene TRBJ2-3; 11 positions match TRBD2. The germline V gene has CDR1 MNHNS and CDR2 SASEGT. The V segment lost 5 bases and the J segment 7 bases; nucleotides outside the gene matches: 14. The CDR3 consists of 17 residues. CDR3 amino acids: CASSQGLTSGASNTQYF. In DNA form, the CDR3 reads TGTGCCAGCAGTCAAGGGCTGACTAGCGGGGCCTCAAATACGCAGTATTTT.

This chain joins TRBV7-2 and TRBJ2-4; TRBD1 matches 9 bases. Looked up from germline, CDR1 is SGHTA and CDR2 is FQGNSA. J lost 5 bases, V lost 5 bases, and 13 bases had no gene match. The CDR3 covers 17 residues. CDR3 sequence reads: CASSRAGTGLGENIQYF. CDR3 DNA: TGTGCCAGCAGCCGAGCCGGGACAGGGCTAGGGGAAAACATTCAGTACTTC.

The rearrangement joins TRBV5-1 to TRBJ2-3; perhaps TRBD2 as D (6 bases). The V end was cut by 4 bases, the J end by 0 bases, with 15 bases between. The length of the CDR3 is 16 residues. Germline V gives CDR1 SGHRS, CDR2 YFSETQ. CDR3 sequence reads: CASSPLGGTSTDTQYF. The CDR3 nucleotides are TGCGCCAGCAGCCCCCTGGGGGGAACTAGCACAGATACGCAGTATTTT. The full variable domain, completed using reference TRBV5-1 and TRBJ2-3, is KAGVTQTPRYLIKTRGQQVTLSCSPISGHRSVSWYQQTPGQGLQFLFEYFSETQRNKGNFPGRFSGRQFSNSRSEMNVSTLELGDSALYLCASSPLGGTSTDTQYFGPGTRLTVL.

CDR3 amino acids: CASSVTLAGGNNEQFF. CDR3 DNA sequence: TGCGCCAGCAGTGTAACGCTAGCGGGGGGAAACAATGAGCAGTTCTTC. The chain recombines TRBV10-1 with TRBJ2-1; the match to TRBD2 covers 11 bases. There are 16 residues in the CDR3. Germline trimming cut 4 bases from V and 5 bases from J; bases unmatched to any gene: 7. Germline CDR1 and CDR2: WNHNN and SYGVQD (reference sequence).

The chain combines TRBV4-1 with TRBJ1-2; D is perhaps TRBD1 (5 bases). V lost 0 bases and J lost 6, with 14 bases in between. The CDR3 extends over 15 amino acids. Looked up from germline, CDR1 is MGHRA and CDR2 is YSYEKL. CDR3: CASSQDRKGRDGYTF. In nucleotides, the CDR3 is TGCGCCAGCAGCCAAGATCGGAAGGGGCGCGATGGCTACACCTTC.

This clone was recorded once. The chain joins TRBV11-2 to TRBJ2-4, with D tentatively TRBD2 (6 bases). The CDR3 is 16 residues long. V was trimmed by 1 base and J by 1 base, leaving 11 bases between them. Germline CDR1 SGHAT, CDR2 FQNNGV. CDR3 in amino acids: CASSLVGGSAKNIQYF. The CDR3 DNA sequence: TGTGCCAGCAGCTTAGTGGGGGGTTCGGCCAAAAACATTCAGTACTTC. Together with reference TRBV11-2 and TRBJ2-4, the CDR3 gives the full variable domain: EAGVAQSPRYKIIEKRQSVAFWCNPISGHATLYWYQQILGQGPKLLIQFQNNGVVDDSQLPKDRFSAERLKGVDSTLKIQPAKLEDSAVYLCASSLVGGSAKNIQYFGAGTRLSVL.

The rearrangement uses TRBV28 and TRBJ2-7, with D possibly called TRBD1 or TRBD2 (5 bases each). Germline CDR1 is MDHEN and CDR2 is SYDVKM. The CDR3 runs 15 residues. With 5 bases removed from V and 0 bases from J, the gap between germline ends came to 14 bases. CDR3 sequence reads: CASSTGTTGSYEQYF. CDR3 sequence (DNA): TGTGCCAGCAGTACCGGGACCACTGGCTCCTACGAGCAGTACTTC.

The rearrangement uses TRBV6-1 and TRBJ1-4; 7 nucleotides agree with TRBD1. Unmatched junction bases numbered 5, after V lost 5 bases and J lost 2 bases. The CDR3 is 15 residues long. Per the germline V gene, CDR1 is MNHNS and CDR2 is SASEGT. CDR3 sequence reads: CASSFRRGTNEKLFF. The CDR3 DNA follows: TGTGCCAGCAGTTTTCGCAGGGGGACTAATGAAAAACTGTTTTTT.

The CDR3 nucleotides read TGTGCCAGCAGCCAATCCACTAGCGGGGGTTACGAGCAGTACTTC. Its translation is CASSQSTSGGYEQYF. V is TRBV4-2 and J is TRBJ2-7; the match to TRBD2 covers 11 bases. Germline V gene data show CDR1 as LGHNA and CDR2 as YNFKEQ. The CDR3 consists of 15 residues. Trimming took 2 bases from V and 4 from J; bases not matched to a gene: 4.

The V call is TRBV11-2, the J call TRBJ2-7; D unresolved. The V end was cut by 0 bases, the J end by 6 bases, with 9 bases between. CDR1 is SGHAT and CDR2 is FQNNGV in the germline V gene. The CDR3 totals 13 residues. The CDR3 DNA follows: TGTGCCAGCAGCTTAGATGGAAGGTCCGAGCAGTACTTC. This translates into CASSLDGRSEQYF. Filled out from reference TRBV11-2 and TRBJ2-7, the complete variable domain reads EAGVAQSPRYKIIEKRQSVAFWCNPISGHATLYWYQQILGQGPKLLIQFQNNGVVDDSQLPKDRFSAERLKGVDSTLKIQPAKLEDSAVYLCASSLDGRSEQYFGPGTRLTVT.

This chain uses TRBV7-2 with TRBJ2-7; TRBD2 aligns across 10 bases. Germline assignment: CDR1 SGHTA and CDR2 FQGNSA. V trimming: 0 bases; J trimming: 4 bases; junction bases outside the gene matches: 6. The CDR3 totals 16 residues. The CDR3 loop is CASSLARASGSYEQYF. DNA of the CDR3: TGTGCCAGCAGCTTAGCGAGGGCTAGCGGGAGTTACGAGCAGTACTTC.

This rearrangement joins TRBV5-1 to TRBJ2-4; TRBD2 matches 14 bases. V was pared by 5 bases and J by 15 bases, with 16 bases of the junction left unmatched. Germline CDR1 SGHRS, CDR2 YFSETQ. The CDR3 length is 16 residues. The CDR3 sequence is CASSYGGGLAGDVWYF. As DNA, the CDR3 is TGCGCCAGCAGTTATGGTGGGGGACTAGCGGGAGATGTTTGGTACTTC.

This clone was counted a few times. The V gene is TRBV2, the J gene TRBJ2-1; TRBD2 aligns across 9 bases. J gave up 4 bases and V 3 bases, and 10 bases lay outside the gene matches. Germline-derived CDR1 and CDR2 are SNHLY and FYNNEI. CDR3 length equals 17 residues. The CDR3 protein is CASSDLAGGNLYNEQFF. The CDR3 bases are TGTGCCAGCAGTGACCTGGCGGGAGGGAACCTATACAATGAGCAGTTCTTC.

The chain uses TRBV10-3 and TRBJ2-3; 8 positions agree with TRBD1. V lost 10 bases and J lost 4; bases outside the gene matches: 13. The CDR3 sequence is 15 residues long. Germline V gene sequence: CDR1 ENHRY, CDR2 SYGVKD. In nucleotides, the CDR3 is TGTGCCACTAGCAGACAGGGGATTGGGGCAGATACGCAGTATTTT. Translation gives CATSRQGIGADTQYF.

This clone was recorded only once. The V call is TRBV7-8, the J call TRBJ1-1; D is unclear. From germline, CDR1 is SGHVS and CDR2 FQNEAQ. There are 15 residues in the CDR3. V dropped 3 bases and J dropped 1 base, with 12 bases sitting between them. Here the CDR3 reads CASSLRALSNTEAFF. CDR3 coding DNA: TGTGCCAGCAGCTTGAGGGCTCTTTCGAACACTGAAGCTTTCTTT.